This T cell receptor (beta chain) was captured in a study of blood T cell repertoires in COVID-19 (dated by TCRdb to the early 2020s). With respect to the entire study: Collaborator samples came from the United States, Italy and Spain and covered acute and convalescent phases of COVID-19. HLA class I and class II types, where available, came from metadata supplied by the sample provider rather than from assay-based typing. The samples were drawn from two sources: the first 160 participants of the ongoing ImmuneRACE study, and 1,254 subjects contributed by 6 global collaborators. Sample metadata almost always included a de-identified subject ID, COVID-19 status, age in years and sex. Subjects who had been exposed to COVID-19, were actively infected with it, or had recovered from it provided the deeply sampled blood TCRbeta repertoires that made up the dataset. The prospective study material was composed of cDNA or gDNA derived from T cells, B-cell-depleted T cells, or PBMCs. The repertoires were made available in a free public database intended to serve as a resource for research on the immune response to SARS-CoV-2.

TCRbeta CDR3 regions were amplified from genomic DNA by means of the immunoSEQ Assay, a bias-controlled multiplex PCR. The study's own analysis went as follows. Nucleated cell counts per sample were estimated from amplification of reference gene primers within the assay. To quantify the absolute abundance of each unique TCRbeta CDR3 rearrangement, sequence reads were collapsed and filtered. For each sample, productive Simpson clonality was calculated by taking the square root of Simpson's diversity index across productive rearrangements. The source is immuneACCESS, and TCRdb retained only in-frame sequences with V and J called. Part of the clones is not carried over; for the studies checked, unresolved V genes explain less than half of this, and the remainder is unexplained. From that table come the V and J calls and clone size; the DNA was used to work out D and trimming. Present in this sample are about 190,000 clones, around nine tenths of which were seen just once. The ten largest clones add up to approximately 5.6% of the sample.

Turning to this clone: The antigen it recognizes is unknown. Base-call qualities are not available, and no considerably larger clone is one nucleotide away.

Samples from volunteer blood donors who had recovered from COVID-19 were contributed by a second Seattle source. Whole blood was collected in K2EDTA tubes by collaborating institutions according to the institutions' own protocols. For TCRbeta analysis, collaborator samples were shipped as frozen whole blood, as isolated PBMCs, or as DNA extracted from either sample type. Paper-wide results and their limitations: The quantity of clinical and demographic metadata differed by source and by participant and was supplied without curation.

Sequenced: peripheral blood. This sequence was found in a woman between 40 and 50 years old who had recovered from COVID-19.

The nucleotide sequence reads TGTGCCAGCAGCGGCGTTTGGTTGGGCGATACGCAGTATTTT. This codes for CASSGVWLGDTQYF. The V and J segments used are TRBV5-6 and TRBJ2-3, with the D segment identity uncertain. From the cysteine through the phenylalanine, the CDR3 covers 14 amino acids. CDR3 DNA only is kept here, 42 bases in frame from base 1. V loses 4 bases of germline sequence and J loses 6 bases, and the interval between the two ends is 15 bases. CDR1 SGHDT and CDR2 YYEEEE were looked up in the germline V gene. Outside the CDR3, residues come from the reference TRBV5-6 and TRBJ2-3 proteins, so the full variable domain is: DAGVTQSPTHLIKTRGQQVTLRCSPKSGHDTVSWYQQALGQGPQFIFQYYEEEERQRGNFPDRFSGHQFPNYSSELNVNALLLGDSALYLCASSGVWLGDTQYFGPGTRLTVL.